The clone carrying this TCR beta chain occurred a few times. TCR beta CDR3 region amplification was performed from RNA transcripts. TCR CDR3 regions were first amplified by RT-PCR with HTBI primers. One entry per CDR3 protein, called by TCRdb with MiXCR from the multiplex PCR reads. The repertoire holds around 500,000 distinct CDR3 sequences, 14% seen once, with approximately 15% in the top ten. The CDR3 spans 15 residues. Germline CDR1 reads SNHLY; CDR2 reads FYNNEI. Trimming at V came to 4 bases and at J to 2 bases, leaving 1 base not matched to a gene. The data belong to a study of T cells in Graves' hyperthyroidism and ophthalmopathy.

Source material: blood. This sequence joins TRBV2 and TRBJ2-3, with 12 bases fitting TRBD2. The receptor was isolated from a woman between 40 and 50 years old with Graves' hyperthyroidism. CDR3 sequence reads: CASSASGRATDTQYF. CDR3 DNA: TGTGCCAGCAGTGCTAGCGGGAGGGCCACAGATACGCAGTATTTT.